Following are 10 T cell receptor beta chains from one sample sequenced in a study of cytomegalovirus exposure and HLA in healthy donors. With 60 Vbeta and 13 Jbeta primers, the PCR was carried out. TCRdb's copy holds only in-frame clones and misses some; the assay was immunoSEQ multiplex PCR. Altogether about 140,000 clones are present, around four fifths being singletons, with the ten largest covering about 1.5%. Sequencing was done on a sample of PBMCs. These receptor sequences come from a man aged 30 to 45 in good health and CMV-seropositive.

About this clone: A junction end diverges from the germline sequence, so it may reflect a read error. The chain is built from TRBV14 and TRBJ2-3, with D maybe TRBD2 (5 bases). Germline V gene sequence: CDR1 SGHDN, CDR2 FVKESK. This CDR3 contains 14 residues. This chain's CDR3 is CASSPAWRHPGTDF. The CDR3 DNA reads TGTGCCAGCAGCCCTGCCTGGAGGCACCCCGGAACGGATTTT.

The chain uses TRBV5-6 and TRBJ2-7; perhaps TRBD2 as D (6 bases). The V gene lost 2 bases and the J gene lost 2 bases, with 11 bases spanning the gap. Germline V gives CDR1 SGHDT, CDR2 YYEEEE. CDR3 length equals 14 residues. CDR3 region: CASSFGSQAYEQYF. The CDR3 region has the DNA TGTGCCAGCAGCTTCGGGAGCCAGGCCTACGAGCAGTACTTC.

The V and J genes are TRBV7-9 and TRBJ2-2; D is undetermined. In germline, CDR1 is SEHNR, CDR2 FQNEAQ (reference sequence). The ends were cut back, 5 bases at V and 4 bases at J, with 8 bases in the middle. The CDR3 has 13 amino acids. CDR3 sequence (DNA): TGTGCCAGCAGCCCAGTGTCCACCGGGGAGCTGTTTTTT. The encoded protein is CASSPVSTGELFF.

A few counts support this clone. The chain is built from TRBV6-1 and TRBJ1-1, with D maybe TRBD1 (5 bases). Trimming pared 6 bases from V and 1 base from J, leaving 9 bases between. The CDR3 is 13 amino acids. Germline V gives CDR1 MNHNS, CDR2 SASEGT. The CDR3 sequence is CASSRQTNTEAFF. For the CDR3, the DNA is TGTGCCAGCAGCAGACAGACGAACACTGAAGCTTTCTTT.

The gene calls are TRBV9 and TRBJ2-7, with 9 bases lining up with TRBD2. The CDR3 runs 15 residues. J gave up 2 bases and V 0 bases, and 3 bases lay outside the gene matches. CDR1 and CDR2 from the germline V gene are SGDLS and YYNGEE. CDR3 loop: CASSVGAGGPYEQYF. Written as DNA, the CDR3 is TGTGCCAGCAGCGTAGGAGCGGGGGGACCCTACGAGCAGTACTTC.

This clone was seen more than once but under ten times. As DNA, the CDR3 is TGTGCCTGGAGTAAAAAAGGACTAGCGGGGGGGGAGCAGTTCTTC. Residues: CAWSKKGLAGGEQFF. This sequence joins TRBV30 and TRBJ2-1; 15 nucleotides align to TRBD2. The germline V gene has CDR1 GTSNPN and CDR2 SVGIG (reference sequence). J was trimmed by 10 bases and V by 2 bases; bases with no gene match: 6. The CDR3 spans 15 residues. The full variable domain, in which reference TRBV30 and TRBJ2-1 provide the parts outside the CDR3, is SQTIHQWPATLVQPVGSPLSLECTVEGTSNPNLYWYRQAAGRGLQLLFYSVGIGQISSEVPQNLSASRPQDRQFILSSKKLLLSDSGFYLCAWSKKGLAGGEQFFGPGTRLTVL.

V is TRBV11-2 and J is TRBJ1-3, with a weak D call TRBD1 (6 bases). Trimming pared 1 base from V and 1 base from J, leaving 17 bases between. CDR3 length: 18 residues. The V gene's germline CDR1 is SGHAT and CDR2 FQNNGV. The CDR3 reads CASSLGRSRGLSGNTIYF. CDR3 in DNA: TGTGCCAGCAGCTTAGGCCGCTCCAGGGGATTATCTGGAAACACCATATATTTT. Filled out from reference TRBV11-2 and TRBJ1-3, the complete variable domain reads EAGVAQSPRYKIIEKRQSVAFWCNPISGHATLYWYQQILGQGPKLLIQFQNNGVVDDSQLPKDRFSAERLKGVDSTLKIQPAKLEDSAVYLCASSLGRSRGLSGNTIYFGEGSWLTVV.

The V call is TRBV7-8, the J call TRBJ1-2; TRBD1 aligns across 7 bases. There are 17 residues in the CDR3. Germline CDR1 reads SGHVS; CDR2 reads FQNEAQ. V trimming: 4 bases; J trimming: 3 bases; junction bases outside the gene matches: 14. CDR3 residues: CASSSHTRTGEDYGYTF. In DNA form, the CDR3 reads TGTGCCAGCAGCTCCCATACCCGCACAGGGGAGGACTATGGCTACACCTTC.

This clone was detected a few times. The chain employs TRBV5-1 and TRBJ1-1; a weak D match, TRBD1 (6 bases). The CDR3 extends over 15 amino acids. With 0 bases removed from V and 0 bases from J, the gap between germline ends came to 9 bases. Germline V CDR1 and CDR2: SGHRS, YFSETQ. CDR3 coding DNA: TGCGCCAGCAGCTTGGATGCAGGGGTGAACACTGAAGCTTTCTTT. Its protein is CASSLDAGVNTEAFF.

The chain uses TRBV7-3 and TRBJ2-7; 12 bases are a match to TRBD2. CDR3 length: 14 amino acids. Losses at the gene ends were 6 bases for V and 4 bases for J; bases not matched to a gene: 4. Germline CDR1 SGHTA, CDR2 FQGTGA. CDR3 sequence: CASSLAGGGYEQYF. The CDR3 region has the DNA TGTGCCAGCAGTCTAGCGGGAGGGGGGTACGAGCAGTACTTC.